What follows are 8 T cell receptor beta chains derived from one specimen sequenced in a study of blood T cell repertoires in COVID-19. Data came from immunoSEQ multiplex PCR; TCRdb stores just in-frame clones and leaves some out. The table has roughly 500,000 clones, roughly 90% seen once; the top ten hold approximately 1.8%. Sequenced: PBMCs or T cells enriched from blood (not recorded which). The source of these receptors is a woman between 40 and 50 years old who had recovered from COVID-19.

The genes are TRBV5-4 and TRBJ1-2, with unresolved D. The CDR3 consists of 13 residues. V shed 2 bases and J shed 3 bases, with 8 bases lying between them. Germline lookup yields CDR1 SGHNT and CDR2 YYREEE (reference sequence). The CDR3 is CASSFGEDYGYTF. The CDR3 region has the DNA TGTGCCAGCAGCTTTGGTGAGGACTATGGCTACACCTTC.

This sequence joins TRBV25-1 and TRBJ2-1; possibly TRBD2 for D (6 bases). The CDR3 totals 15 residues. Germline CDR1 reads MGHDK; CDR2 reads SYGVNS. V gave up 5 bases and J gave up 6 bases, with 17 bases separating them. CDR3 region: CASSSRDWFLNEQFF. The DNA for the CDR3 is TGTGCCAGCAGTAGCCGGGACTGGTTCCTCAATGAGCAGTTCTTC.

This clone was seen only once. The chain has TRBV18 and TRBJ2-3; the match to TRBD1 covers 7 bases. Unmatched junction bases numbered 2, after V lost 4 bases and J lost 4 bases. The CDR3 contains 13 residues. Germline lookup yields CDR1 KGHSH and CDR2 LQKENI. In DNA, the CDR3 is TGTGCCAGCTCACTGCAGGGGGCAGATACGCAGTATTTT. Translating it yields CASSLQGADTQYF.

This rearrangement joins TRBV6-1 to TRBJ1-2; D unclear. The CDR3 loop spans 14 amino acids. Per the germline V gene, CDR1 is MNHNS and CDR2 is SASEGT. V shed 2 bases and J shed 1 base, with 8 bases lying between them. The CDR3 protein is CASSELGVNYGYTF. CDR3 sequence (DNA): TGTGCCAGCAGTGAACTCGGGGTTAACTATGGCTACACCTTC.

This sequence joins TRBV30 and TRBJ1-4, with 10 positions matching TRBD1. Germline-derived CDR1 and CDR2 are GTSNPN and SVGIG (reference sequence). V shed 1 base, J shed 11 bases, and the junction held 4 bases outside the gene matches. The CDR3 covers 13 residues. Here the CDR3 DNA reads TGTGCCTGGAGTGGACAGGGGGCGTTCAAACTGTTTTTT. It specifies CAWSGQGAFKLFF. Looking up the rest from reference TRBV30 and TRBJ1-4 gives the full variable domain: SQTIHQWPATLVQPVGSPLSLECTVEGTSNPNLYWYRQAAGRGLQLLFYSVGIGQISSEVPQNLSASRPQDRQFILSSKKLLLSDSGFYLCAWSGQGAFKLFFGSGTQLSVL.

V is TRBV19 and J is TRBJ2-3, with 7 nucleotides matching TRBD1. This CDR3 has 15 residues. Unmatched junction bases numbered 13, after V lost 8 bases and J lost 5 bases. The germline V gene encodes CDR1 LNHDA and CDR2 SQIVND (reference sequence). The CDR3 loop reads CASGLTGLAVDTQYF. The CDR3 nucleotides are TGTGCCAGTGGATTGACAGGGCTAGCCGTAGATACGCAGTATTTT.

The chain joins TRBV30 to TRBJ2-5; a possible D gene is TRBD2 (6 bases). With 3 bases removed from V and 1 base from J, the gap between germline ends came to 15 bases. Germline V gene lookup returns CDR1 GTSNPN and CDR2 SVGIG (reference sequence). This CDR3 region has 15 residues. The CDR3 region is CAWRGFGGSQETQYF. CDR3 bases: TGTGCCTGGAGGGGTTTTGGGGGGTCCCAAGAGACCCAGTACTTC.

This sequence joins TRBV4-3 and TRBJ2-3; D remains ambiguous. CDR1 and CDR2 from the germline V gene are LGHNA and YSLEER. V lost 0 bases, J lost 0 bases, and 13 bases lay in between. The CDR3 runs 17 residues. As DNA, the CDR3 is TGCGCCAGCAGCCAAGATGCCCCTAGTTTTAGCACAGATACGCAGTATTTT. Translation: CASSQDAPSFSTDTQYF.